The 20 T cell receptor beta chains in this list originate from one sample, sequenced in a study of post-analysis software for immune sequencing data. Study-level points and caveats: Roughly five TRBV segments, including TRBV5-6, TRBV5-1 and TRBV20-1, were more frequent in patients than controls.

Each TCR beta cDNA library carried unique molecular identifiers. MiXCR was run by TCRdb on the PCR reads, yielding one entry per CDR3 protein. The repertoire holds roughly 400,000 distinct CDR3 sequences, with approximately 38% as singletons. The antigens these receptors bind are not known. The specimen sequenced was blood. Source of these receptors: a girl aged 2 to 10 with multiple sclerosis.

V usage is TRBV2 and J usage is TRBJ1-6, with D perhaps TRBD1 (5 bases). CDR3 length equals 14 residues. Germline CDR1 and CDR2: SNHLY and FYNNEI. The germline V and J ends were trimmed by 8 bases and 10 bases, with 18 bases remaining between them. This CDR3 is CASYGNQGNSPLHF. The CDR3, as DNA: TGTGCCAGCTACGGTAATCAGGGTAACTCACCCCTCCACTTT. Supplemented by reference TRBV2 and TRBJ1-6, the full variable domain reads EPEVTQTPSHQVTQMGQEVILRCVPISNHLYFYWYRQILGQKVEFLVSFYNNEISEKSEIFDDQFSVERPDGSNFTLKIRSTKLEDSAMYFCASYGNQGNSPLHFGNGTRLTVT.

The chain is built from TRBV15 and TRBJ1-5; D not resolved. With 0 bases removed from V and 1 base from J, the gap between germline ends came to 7 bases. The CDR3 sequence is 15 residues long. The germline V gene has CDR1 LNHNV and CDR2 YYDKDF (reference sequence). DNA of the CDR3: TGTGCCACCAGCAGAGAGGACGCAAGCAATCAGCCCCAGCATTTT. It translates to CATSREDASNQPQHF.

The CDR3 sequence: CASRHSADFTDTQYF. CDR3 coding DNA: TGTGCCAGCAGACACTCCGCCGATTTCACAGATACGCAGTATTTT. This chain connects TRBV12-3 or TRBV12-4 to TRBJ2-3; D gene uncertain. The V end lost 6 bases, the J end lost 2 bases, and 15 bases lay between the germline ends. The CDR3 runs to 15 residues.

The sample holds many counts of this clonotype. The V call is TRBV6-5, the J call TRBJ2-5; TRBD2 is a possible D gene (6 bases). The germline CDR1 and CDR2 sequences are MNHEY and SVGAGI. V was trimmed by 0 bases and J by 5 bases, leaving 7 bases between them. There are 13 residues in the CDR3. The CDR3: CASSYSGGETQYF. DNA for the CDR3: TGTGCCAGCAGTTACTCGGGAGGTGAGACCCAGTACTTC.

This clonotype was seen at least ten times. The chain is built from TRBV27 and TRBJ2-5; possibly TRBD1 for D (6 bases). Germline values: CDR1 MNHEY, CDR2 SMNVEV (reference sequence). The CDR3 spans 13 residues. The germline V and J ends were trimmed by 10 bases and 6 bases, with 18 bases remaining between them. The chain's CDR3 is CATSDSSLKTQYF. CDR3 DNA: TGTGCCACTTCGGACAGTAGTCTAAAGACCCAGTACTTC.

This clonotype turned up a few times. V and J are TRBV20-1 and TRBJ2-5, with 7 bases aligning to TRBD2. Germline V gene lookup returns CDR1 DFQATT and CDR2 SNEGSKA (reference sequence). Trimming removed 5 bases from V and 5 bases from J; junction bases left unmatched: 8. There are 13 residues in the CDR3. CDR3 DNA: TGCAGTGCTGGTACAGCGGGAAAGGAGACCCAGTACTTC. The encoded protein is CSAGTAGKETQYF.

The genes are TRBV5-1 and TRBJ2-5; a weak D match, TRBD2 (6 bases). The V gene lost 7 bases and the J gene lost 4 bases, with 11 bases spanning the gap. CDR3 length equals 12 residues. Germline V lookup: CDR1 SGHRS, CDR2 YFSETQ. CDR3 in DNA: TGCGCCAGCCGGGACTGGGGAGAGACCCAGTACTTC. Translation gives CASRDWGETQYF.

The rearrangement links TRBV12-3 or TRBV12-4 to TRBJ2-7; 8 nucleotides align to TRBD1. The CDR3 is 14 amino acids. V was pared by 1 base and J by 6 bases, with 5 bases of the junction left unmatched. Written as DNA, the CDR3 is TGTGCCAGCAGTTTAGGGACAGGGCCGGGCGAGCAGTACTTC. Its protein is CASSLGTGPGEQYF.

The V call is TRBV7-6, the J call TRBJ2-3, with D perhaps TRBD1 (6 bases). Germline CDR1 SGHVS, CDR2 FNYEAQ. Trimming removed 2 bases at V and 0 bases at J, with 12 bases between. The CDR3 loop spans 16 amino acids. CDR3 loop: CASSLSQGLSTDTQYF. CDR3 coding DNA: TGTGCCAGCAGCTTATCCCAGGGGCTAAGCACAGATACGCAGTATTTT.

V usage is TRBV7-9 and J usage is TRBJ1-1; TRBD1 might be the D (5 bases). From germline, CDR1 is SEHNR and CDR2 FQNEAQ (reference sequence). The CDR3 is 14 residues long. Trimming took 3 bases from V and 5 from J, leaving 13 bases between them. The CDR3: CASSLVAGSTEAFF. CDR3 bases: TGTGCCAGCAGCTTGGTAGCAGGGAGTACTGAAGCTTTCTTT.

The rearrangement uses TRBV24-1 and TRBJ2-5, with D hard to call. This CDR3 is 14 amino acids long. Germline V gene lookup returns CDR1 KGHDR and CDR2 SFDVKD. The germline V and J ends were trimmed by 2 bases and 1 base, with 7 bases remaining between them. CDR3 amino acids: CATSDYRAQETQYF. The CDR3 DNA sequence: TGTGCCACCAGTGATTACCGGGCCCAAGAGACCCAGTACTTC.

There are many counts of this clonotype. This chain's CDR3 is CASSLGVAKNIQYF. Here the CDR3 DNA reads TGTGCCAGCAGCCTGGGGGTCGCCAAAAACATTCAGTACTTC. This rearrangement joins TRBV4-2 to TRBJ2-4, with D perhaps assigned TRBD1 or TRBD2 (5 bases each). The V and J ends lost 4 bases and 1 base respectively, with 8 bases between them. This CDR3 region has 14 residues. From germline, CDR1 is LGHNA and CDR2 YNFKEQ.

This rearrangement joins TRBV5-1 to TRBJ1-6, with D uncertain. The germline V gene encodes CDR1 SGHRS and CDR2 YFSETQ. The CDR3 is 17 amino acids. The V and J ends lost 0 bases and 0 bases respectively, with 10 bases between them. CDR3 nucleotide sequence: TGCGCCAGCAGCTTGGATGGTTTTCGCTCCTATAATTCACCCCTCCACTTT. Its translation: CASSLDGFRSYNSPLHF.

The chain is built from TRBV4-1 and TRBJ2-7, with no clear D. The CDR3 has 15 residues. Germline-derived CDR1 and CDR2 are MGHRA and YSYEKL. V gave up 0 bases and J gave up 0 bases, with 9 bases separating them. The CDR3 DNA reads TGCGCCAGCAGCCAAGATAGGTCGCTCTCCTACGAGCAGTACTTC. This codes for CASSQDRSLSYEQYF.

This clonotype was seen a handful of times. The chain couples TRBV7-3 to TRBJ2-1, with 11 bases aligning to TRBD2. This CDR3 is 15 amino acids long. Germline CDR1 is SGHTA and CDR2 is FQGTGA. V lost 3 bases to trimming and J lost 3 bases; unmatched junction nucleotides: 1. CDR3 DNA sequence: TGTGCCAGCAGCTTTAGCGGGGGGGGCTACAATGAGCAGTTCTTC. Its translation: CASSFSGGGYNEQFF. The variable domain in full, completed from reference TRBV7-3 and TRBJ2-1, reads GAGVSQTPSNKVTEKGKYVELRCDPISGHTALYWYRQSLGQGPEFLIYFQGTGAADDSGLPNDRFFAVRPEGSVSTLKIQRTERGDSAVYLCASSFSGGGYNEQFFGPGTRLTVL.

The CDR3 region has the DNA TGTGCCAGCAGTTTCTTGGCCCAGGGAAGACAGCCCCAGCATTTT. The encoded protein is CASSFLAQGRQPQHF. This chain links TRBV12-3 or TRBV12-4 with TRBJ1-5; D possibly corresponds to TRBD1 (5 bases). The ends were cut back, 3 bases at V and 7 bases at J, with 16 bases in the middle. The CDR3 totals 15 residues.

The CDR3 DNA reads TGTGCCAGCAGCTTGGAGTTCCAACCGGGAACTGGGGCCAACGTCCTGACTTTC. It encodes CASSLEFQPGTGANVLTF. J is TRBJ2-6 and V is TRBV5-5; D is perhaps TRBD2 (5 bases). CDR3 length: 18 amino acids. CDR1 and CDR2 from the germline V gene are SGHKS and YYEKEE (reference sequence). Deletions cut 0 bases from V and 2 bases from J, with 15 bases between. Variable domain in full (rest from reference TRBV5-5 and TRBJ2-6): DAGVTQSPTHLIKTRGQQVTLRCSPISGHKSVSWYQQVLGQGPQFIFQYYEKEERGRGNFPDRFSARQFPNYSSELNVNALLLGDSALYLCASSLEFQPGTGANVLTFGAGSRLTVL.

This rearrangement joins TRBV15 to TRBJ2-7; 7 bases line up with TRBD1. Germline assignment: CDR1 LNHNV and CDR2 YYDKDF (reference sequence). There are 15 residues in the CDR3. V gave up 2 bases and J gave up 0 bases; unmatched junction bases: 4. The CDR3 nucleotides read TGTGCCACCAGCAGACTCCGGGACAGCTCCTACGAGCAGTACTTC. Its translation: CATSRLRDSSYEQYF.

The chain employs TRBV5-6 and TRBJ2-7; 12 bases agree with TRBD2. The CDR3 extends over 18 amino acids. The germline V gene encodes CDR1 SGHDT and CDR2 YYEEEE. With V trimmed by 3 bases and J by 0 bases, 10 bases remained unmatched. CDR3 sequence: CASSWTSGILPSSYEQYF. The CDR3 nucleotides are TGTGCCAGCAGCTGGACTAGCGGGATTCTACCTAGCTCCTACGAGCAGTACTTC.

DNA for the CDR3: TGCAGCGCTAATTTTAGGACGAGACAGTCCGGGTATACCGAGCAGTACTTC. Translating gives CSANFRTRQSGYTEQYF. This chain uses TRBV29-1 with TRBJ2-7; maybe TRBD1 (5 bases). CDR3 length: 17 residues. The germline V gene encodes CDR1 SQVTM and CDR2 ANQGSEA. Trimming stripped 7 bases from V and 6 bases from J, with 31 bases between.